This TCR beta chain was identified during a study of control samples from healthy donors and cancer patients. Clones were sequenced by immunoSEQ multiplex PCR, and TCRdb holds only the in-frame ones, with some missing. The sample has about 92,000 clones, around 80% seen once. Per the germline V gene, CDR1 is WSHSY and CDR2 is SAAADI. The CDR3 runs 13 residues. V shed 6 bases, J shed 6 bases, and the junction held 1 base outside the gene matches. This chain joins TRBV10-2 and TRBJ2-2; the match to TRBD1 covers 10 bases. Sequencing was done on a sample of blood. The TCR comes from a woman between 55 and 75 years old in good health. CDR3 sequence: CASSDRGPGELFF. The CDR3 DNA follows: TGCGCCAGCAGCGACAGGGGGCCCGGGGAGCTGTTTTTT.